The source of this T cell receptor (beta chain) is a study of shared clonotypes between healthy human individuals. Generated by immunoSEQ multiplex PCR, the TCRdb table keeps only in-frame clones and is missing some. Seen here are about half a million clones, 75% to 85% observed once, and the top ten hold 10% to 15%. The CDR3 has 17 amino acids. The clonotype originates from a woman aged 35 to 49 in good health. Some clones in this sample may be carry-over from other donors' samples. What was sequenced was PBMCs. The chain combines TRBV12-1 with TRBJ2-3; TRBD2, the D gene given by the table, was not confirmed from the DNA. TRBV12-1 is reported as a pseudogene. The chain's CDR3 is CASSFALGREGPDTQYF. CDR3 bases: TGTGCCAGCAGCTTTGCTCTTGGGCGGGAGGGCCCGGATACGCAGTATTTT.